This T cell receptor beta chain derives from a study of Ad26.COV2.S vaccination and SARS-CoV-2 variants. The study, taken as a whole, reports: The study found similar non-spike TCR breadth in vaccine and placebo recipients.

TCRdb's copy holds only in-frame clones and misses some; the assay was immunoSEQ multiplex PCR. The profile shows roughly 390,000 clones, about 85% of them singletons. The CDR3 has 13 residues. With 6 bases removed from V and 5 bases from J, the gap between germline ends came to 10 bases. Germline CDR1 LNHDA, CDR2 SQIVND (reference sequence). As for treatment: roughly 18 received Ad26.COV2.S at low or high dose, single or two shots; a few received placebo; per-sample allocation not given. The study sampled participants on day 63 after the first vaccine or placebo injection. Ad26 vector vaccine expressed Wuhan-strain SARS-CoV-2 spike. As regards this clone: Antigen unknown.

This clonotype was obtained from a person between 18 and 59 years old who received the Ad26.COV2.S COVID-19 vaccine or a placebo. The sample here was peripheral blood, taken in a trial of Ad26.COV2.S vaccine versus placebo. The chain links TRBV19 to TRBJ2-2; TRBD2 is a possible D gene (6 bases). The CDR3 loop reads CASSRLVTGELFF. CDR3 coding DNA: TGTGCCAGTAGCCGACTAGTTACCGGGGAGCTGTTTTTT. The full variable domain, completed using reference TRBV19 and TRBJ2-2, is DGGITQSPKYLFRKEGQNVTLSCEQNLNHDAMYWYRQDPGQGLRLIYYSQIVNDFQKGDIAEGYSVSREKKESFPLTVTSAQKNPTAFYLCASSRLVTGELFFGEGSRLTVL.